A single sample gave rise to the 2 T cell receptor beta chains below, sequenced in a study of blood T cell repertoires in COVID-19. Using immunoSEQ multiplex PCR, the repertoire was profiled, and TCRdb retains in-frame clones only, with some absent. Of about 80,000 clones listed, 70% to 80% were seen once; the top ten hold around 5.8%. The material sequenced was peripheral blood. The receptors were gathered from a man in his fifties with active or convalescent COVID-19.

This chain joins TRBV6-5 and TRBJ1-1; 8 bases line up with TRBD1. The CDR3 sequence is 14 residues long. The germline CDR1 and CDR2 sequences are MNHEY and SVGAGI. Trimming took 6 bases from V and 1 from J; bases not matched to a gene: 4. The CDR3 reads CASSRQGTNTEAFF. For the CDR3, the DNA is TGTGCCAGCAGCAGACAGGGGACGAACACTGAAGCTTTCTTT.

V gene TRBV19 combines with J gene TRBJ1-2; 9 nucleotides align to TRBD1. The CDR3 contains 14 residues. Germline CDR1 and CDR2: LNHDA and SQIVND (reference sequence). Losses at the gene ends were 7 bases for V and 8 bases for J; bases not matched to a gene: 11. The DNA of the CDR3 is TGTGCCAGTATTCCGGGACAGGGATCGAGCGGCTACACCTTC. Its translation is CASIPGQGSSGYTF.